Following are 7 T cell receptor beta chains from one sample sequenced in a study of cytomegalovirus exposure and HLA in healthy donors. The PCR ran on 60 Vbeta and 13 Jbeta primers. The protocol was immunoSEQ multiplex PCR, while the TCRdb copy is restricted to in-frame clones and leaves out a portion. Of over 250,000 clones in the sample, roughly 88% were seen once. The sequenced sample consisted of PBMCs. The receptors derive from a man aged 40-49 years in good health and CMV-seropositive.

This chain connects TRBV7-9 to TRBJ2-5; 9 bases align to TRBD2. J lost 5 bases, V lost 5 bases, and 6 bases had no gene match. Looked up from germline, CDR1 is SEHNR and CDR2 is FQNEAQ (reference sequence). There are 14 residues in the CDR3. The CDR3 coding sequence is TGTGCCAGCAGCCCTTTAGCGGGAGTGGAGACCCAGTACTTC. Translating it yields CASSPLAGVETQYF.

The chain joins TRBV5-1 to TRBJ2-3, with TRBD2 identical over 10 bases. This CDR3 is built from 17 residues. V trimming: 0 bases; J trimming: 5 bases; junction bases outside the gene matches: 9. Germline CDR1 is SGHRS and CDR2 is YFSETQ. CDR3 nucleotides: TGCGCCAGCAGCTTGGATGTCCCACTAGCGGGACGAGATACGCAGTATTTT. Protein product: CASSLDVPLAGRDTQYF.

In the case of this clone: Its ends do not fully match the called genes, so a read error is possible. The chain combines TRBV7-9 with TRBJ2-7; 12 bases are shared with TRBD1. From germline, CDR1 is SEHNR and CDR2 FQNEAQ (reference sequence). The CDR3 has 14 residues. The CDR3 spells CSSSLGQGANEQYF. The CDR3 DNA sequence: TGTTCCAGCAGCTTGGGACAGGGGGCGAACGAGCAGTACTTC.

The chain carries TRBV7-2 and TRBJ2-1; D may be TRBD2 (6 bases). CDR3 length: 15 residues. CDR1 and CDR2 (germline): SGHTA, FQGNSA. With 5 bases removed from V and 0 bases from J, the gap between germline ends came to 11 bases. This CDR3 is CASSHDGSSYNEQFF. CDR3 DNA: TGTGCCAGCAGCCATGACGGGAGCTCCTACAATGAGCAGTTCTTC.

The rearrangement links TRBV5-1 to TRBJ2-7; 11 positions agree with TRBD2. Losses at the gene ends were 4 bases for V and 0 bases for J; bases not matched to a gene: 3. Germline lookup yields CDR1 SGHRS and CDR2 YFSETQ. The CDR3 loop spans 15 amino acids. The CDR3 spells CASSETSGSSYEQYF. The DNA of the CDR3 is TGCGCCAGCAGCGAAACTAGCGGGAGCTCCTACGAGCAGTACTTC.

The chain joins TRBV4-1 to TRBJ2-5; 10 nucleotides align to TRBD2. This CDR3 comprises 17 residues. Germline values: CDR1 MGHRA, CDR2 YSYEKL. V was pared by 0 bases and J by 4 bases, with 8 bases of the junction left unmatched. The CDR3: CASSQDYTASGRETQYF. In DNA form, the CDR3 reads TGCGCCAGCAGCCAAGATTATACGGCTAGCGGGAGAGAGACCCAGTACTTC.

The rearrangement joins TRBV5-4 to TRBJ2-2; D gene uncertain. From germline, CDR1 is SGHNT and CDR2 YYREEE (reference sequence). The ends were cut back, 4 bases at V and 7 bases at J, with 14 bases in the middle. This CDR3 has 14 amino acids. CDR3 sequence reads: CASSTPRSDGELFF. The CDR3, as DNA: TGTGCCAGCAGCACCCCGCGGAGCGACGGGGAGCTGTTTTTT. The full variable domain, with the rest looked up from reference TRBV5-4 and TRBJ2-2, is ETGVTQSPTHLIKTRGQQVTLRCSSQSGHNTVSWYQQALGQGPQFIFQYYREEENGRGNFPPRFSGLQFPNYSSELNVNALELDDSALYLCASSTPRSDGELFFGEGSRLTVL.